This T cell receptor (beta chain) was recovered during a study of T cell repertoires in cytomegalovirus infection. About the research overall: Based on public TCR beta signatures, there were indications of CMV infection and of a matching HLA type. Findings and limits, study-wide: The ex vivo response showed dominance by HLA-C-restricted CMV-specific TCR beta clonotypes. Cumulative frequency (of public TCR beta family members) identified carriers of CMV plus the relevant HLA.

TCRdb fed the reads into MiXCR, producing one record per CDR3 protein. This repertoire shows 230,000 or so distinct CDR3 sequences, about 18% found once; its top ten account for around half. In this sample, this clonotype turned up many times. Its antigen is currently unknown. The CDR3 contains 18 residues. Trimming removed 2 bases from V and 0 bases from J, with 19 bases in between. CDR1 and CDR2 from the germline V gene are SEHNR and FQNEAQ (reference sequence). The V gene is TRBV7-9, the J gene TRBJ1-1, with a tentative D call TRBD1 (5 bases). The specimen sequenced was CD8+ T cells from PBMCs. This TCR was recovered from a human donor in good health (CMV status not recorded). Some clones in this sample may be carry-over from other donors' samples. This CDR3 reads CASSLTPWDPSMNTEAFF. Here the CDR3 DNA reads TGTGCCAGCAGCTTAACCCCGTGGGACCCAAGCATGAACACTGAAGCTTTCTTT.